These 31 T cell receptor beta chains originate from one sample sequenced in a study of T cells in Graves' hyperthyroidism and ophthalmopathy. TCR beta CDR3 regions were amplified from RNA. Researchers ran a first-round RT-PCR on the TCR CDR3 using the HTBI primer set. A single record per CDR3 protein comes from TCRdb applying MiXCR to the multiplex PCR reads. The table lists about 540,000 distinct CDR3 sequences, 35% to 55% of them singletons, with about 8.3% in the top ten. Sequenced sample: peripheral blood or thyroid tissue (not recorded which). These receptor sequences come from a woman aged 18-29 years with Graves' hyperthyroidism.

This clonotype appeared many times. A much larger clone lies one base from this, so it may be a read error. The conserved phenylalanine or tryptophan normally closing the CDR3 is absent here, so this likely arose from a read error. The chain joins TRBV10-3 to TRBJ2-7, with 9 bases matching TRBD1. J lost 2 bases, V lost 0 bases, and 2 bases had no gene match. The germline V gene has CDR1 ENHRY and CDR2 SYGVKD. The CDR3 runs to 15 residues. As DNA, the CDR3 is TGTGCCATCAGTGAGTCGAGACAGGGGGCCTACGAGCAGTACCTC. Translation gives CAISESRQGAYEQYL.

This clonotype was detected ten times or more. The chain combines TRBV24-1 with TRBJ1-4; 9 bases align to TRBD1. J lost 10 bases, V lost 4 bases, and 9 bases had no gene match. The germline gives CDR1 KGHDR, CDR2 SFDVKD. CDR3 length: 15 residues. CDR3 in amino acids: CATSDGTGQSGKLFF. CDR3 coding DNA: TGTGCCACCAGTGACGGGACAGGGCAATCCGGAAAACTGTTTTTT.

This clonotype was seen only a few times. The chain employs TRBV11-2 and TRBJ2-3; D is undetermined. Trimming removed 4 bases at V and 3 bases at J, with 11 bases between. Germline values: CDR1 SGHAT, CDR2 FQNNGV. The CDR3 has 14 amino acids. As DNA, the CDR3 is TGTGCCAGCAGCTCCCTATCCCGGACAGATACGCAGTATTTT. Translation: CASSSLSRTDTQYF. The full variable domain, its missing parts supplied by reference TRBV11-2 and TRBJ2-3, is EAGVAQSPRYKIIEKRQSVAFWCNPISGHATLYWYQQILGQGPKLLIQFQNNGVVDDSQLPKDRFSAERLKGVDSTLKIQPAKLEDSAVYLCASSSLSRTDTQYFGPGTRLTVL.

The CDR3 sequence is CASTQKASDEQFF. The CDR3 DNA reads TGTGCCAGCACCCAGAAGGCCTCCGATGAGCAGTTCTTC. The rearrangement uses TRBV9 and TRBJ2-1; D unclear. Germline values: CDR1 SGDLS, CDR2 YYNGEE. V lost 6 bases and J 8 bases, leaving 15 bases between the germline ends. CDR3 length equals 13 residues.

Details on this clonotype: The missing conserved phenylalanine or tryptophan at the end of this CDR3 makes a read error likely. The DNA is left out, because the CDR3 cannot be placed on it with certainty; the CDR3 is given as TCRdb lists it. The V call is TRBV2, the J call TRBJ1-1. Germline CDR1 reads SNHLY; CDR2 reads FYNNEI. Both ends counted, the CDR3 spans 8 residues. Here the CDR3 reads CASSESGG.

This clonotype has only a few counts. The chain joins TRBV4-3 to TRBJ1-5, with no clear D. The CDR3 has 16 residues. V was pared by 0 bases and J by 7 bases, with 16 bases between. Germline lookup yields CDR1 LGHNA and CDR2 YSLEER. The CDR3 reads CASSQEAVQNGQPQHF. CDR3 in DNA: TGCGCCAGCAGCCAAGAAGCCGTCCAAAACGGACAGCCCCAGCATTTT.

The table lists this clonotype with many counts. V and J are TRBV27 and TRBJ1-2; 9 bases are a match to TRBD1. Germline V gene data show CDR1 as MNHEY and CDR2 as SMNVEV (reference sequence). There are 14 residues in the CDR3. The junction had 6 bases not matched to a gene; V was cut back by 6 bases and J by 4 bases. CDR3 sequence: CASSLTGGSYGYTF. CDR3 nucleotides: TGTGCCAGCAGCTTGACAGGGGGGAGCTATGGCTACACCTTC.

The sample holds many counts of this clonotype. The rearrangement joins TRBV7-2 to TRBJ1-4, with TRBD1 as a possible D gene (6 bases). The V end lost 5 bases, the J end lost 3 bases, and 10 bases lay between the germline ends. The CDR3 length is 14 residues. In germline, CDR1 is SGHTA, CDR2 FQGNSA. CDR3 nucleotide sequence: TGTGCCAGCAGCCCCTGGACAGCTAATGAAAAACTGTTTTTT. Amino acid sequence: CASSPWTANEKLFF.

There are many counts of this clonotype. The rearrangement uses TRBV13 and TRBJ1-4; 7 nucleotides line up with TRBD1. Germline V gives CDR1 PRHDT, CDR2 FYEKMQ (reference sequence). The J segment lost 10 bases and the V segment lost 4 bases, leaving 9 bases of the junction unmatched. The CDR3 length is 14 residues. The CDR3 nucleotides are TGTGCCAGCAGCTGGGACAGACGCCGTCGAAAACTGTTTTTT. Protein product: CASSWDRRRRKLFF.

This clonotype has ten or more counts. The chain combines TRBV2 with TRBJ1-2, with D unclear. Germline V gene lookup returns CDR1 SNHLY and CDR2 FYNNEI. This CDR3 is built from 13 residues. V lost 4 bases and J 7 bases, leaving 13 bases between the germline ends. CDR3 nucleotide sequence: TGTGCCAGCAGTGGGGGAAAGGCCTTTGGCTACACCTTC. It codes for CASSGGKAFGYTF.

This chain links TRBV12-3 or TRBV12-4 with TRBJ1-3; 8 nucleotides match TRBD1. This CDR3 contains 19 residues. The junction had 11 bases not matched to a gene; V was cut back by 1 base and J by 0 bases. CDR3 bases: TGTGCCAGCAGTTTAGGACATTCAGGGGGCCTTAGCTCTGGAAACACCATATATTTT. Translated: CASSLGHSGGLSSGNTIYF.

This sequence joins TRBV30 and TRBJ2-2, with TRBD1 identical over 10 bases. In germline, CDR1 is GTSNPN, CDR2 SVGIG (reference sequence). With 3 bases clipped from V and 6 bases from J, the junction kept 1 base outside the gene matches. CDR3 length: 13 amino acids. The CDR3 region is CAWRGTGAGELFF. The CDR3 DNA is TGTGCCTGGAGAGGGACAGGGGCCGGGGAGCTGTTTTTT.

J is TRBJ1-5 and V is TRBV15, with a possible D match to TRBD1 (5 bases). The CDR3 contains 15 residues. V was clipped by 5 bases and J by 6 bases, with 17 bases between them. The germline CDR1 and CDR2 sequences are LNHNV and YYDKDF (reference sequence). The DNA for the CDR3 is TGTGCCACCAGCGTTCGTGGAGGGGTTGGTCAGCCCCAGCATTTT. Protein sequence: CATSVRGGVGQPQHF.

For this clonotype: Given a much more abundant clone one base away, this may be a read error. The chain carries TRBV2 and TRBJ1-1, with D possibly TRBD1 on 5 matching bases. CDR1 is SNHLY, CDR2 FYNNEI, per germline. The CDR3 consists of 14 residues. The CDR3 sequence is CASSQYPPDTEALF. Written as DNA, the CDR3 is TGTGCCAGCAGCCAATACCCGCCGGACACTGAAGCTCTCTTT.

The genes are TRBV30 and TRBJ1-4; 9 nucleotides match TRBD1. Looked up from germline, CDR1 is GTSNPN and CDR2 is SVGIG (reference sequence). J gave up 6 bases and V 3 bases, and 5 bases lay outside the gene matches. The CDR3 is 14 residues long. The CDR3 DNA sequence: TGTGCCTGGAGATCATGGACAGGGGATGAAAAACTGTTTTTT. Its translation: CAWRSWTGDEKLFF.

This clonotype occurred once. This chain connects TRBV12-3 or TRBV12-4 to TRBJ2-6; TRBD1 aligns across 7 bases. The CDR3 length is 17 residues. V trimming: 0 bases; J trimming: 3 bases; junction bases outside the gene matches: 5. CDR3 in amino acids: CASSLAGTAYGANVLTF. CDR3 coding DNA: TGTGCCAGCAGTTTAGCCGGGACAGCCTATGGGGCCAACGTCCTGACTTTC.

In its sample, this clonotype was seen once. The chain links TRBV7-8 to TRBJ1-3, with TRBD1 matching 8 bases. V was clipped by 0 bases and J by 7 bases; unmatched bases: 8. Germline assignment: CDR1 SGHVS and CDR2 FQNEAQ. The CDR3 sequence is 16 residues long. CDR3 sequence (DNA): TGTGCCAGCAGCTTAGCGCCAACGCAGGGGGCCAACACCATATATTTT. This gives the protein CASSLAPTQGANTIYF.

The chain employs TRBV20-1 and TRBJ2-5, with D possibly being TRBD2 (6 bases). The CDR3 totals 14 residues. Deletions cut 0 bases from V and 5 bases from J, with 13 bases between. CDR1 is DFQATT and CDR2 is SNEGSKA in the germline V gene (reference sequence). In nucleotides, the CDR3 is TGCAGTGCTAGAGACGGGACTCTCCTCGAGACCCAGTACTTC. Protein product: CSARDGTLLETQYF.

As for this clonotype: Since the CDR3 does not end with the conserved phenylalanine or tryptophan, this likely comes from a read error. The DNA is left out, because the CDR3 cannot be placed on it with certainty; the CDR3 is given as TCRdb lists it. The J gene is TRBJ2-7, the V gene TRBV2; TRBD2, as called in the table, went unchecked against the DNA. Including both end residues, the CDR3 is 11 amino acids long. Germline V CDR1 and CDR2: SNHLY, FYNNEI. The CDR3 sequence: CARRDGKRQYT.

The chain joins TRBV20-1 to TRBJ1-6, with a tentative D call TRBD1 (5 bases). Germline V gives CDR1 DFQATT, CDR2 SNEGSKA (reference sequence). With 0 bases removed from V and 8 bases from J, the gap between germline ends came to 17 bases. CDR3 length: 16 residues. In DNA form, the CDR3 reads TGCAGTGCTAGAGATCTGGGCGGGACGATGGATTCACCCCTCCACTTT. This gives the protein CSARDLGGTMDSPLHF.

The chain uses TRBV5-1 and TRBJ2-7, with TRBD1 as a possible D gene (6 bases). The germline V gene has CDR1 SGHRS and CDR2 YFSETQ. The CDR3 is 14 amino acids. Trimming cost V 4 bases and J 6 bases, with 17 bases left between them. Here the CDR3 DNA reads TGCGCCAGCAGCGCCGGGTTTGGGGGCATCGAGCAGTACTTC. Encoded protein: CASSAGFGGIEQYF.

CDR3 residues: CSARDPGTGFDEQYF. In nucleotides, the CDR3 is TGCAGTGCTAGAGATCCCGGGACAGGGTTTGACGAGCAGTACTTC. The chain links TRBV20-1 to TRBJ2-7; 9 nucleotides line up with TRBD1. Germline lookup yields CDR1 DFQATT and CDR2 SNEGSKA (reference sequence). This CDR3 region has 15 residues. The ends lost 0 bases at V and 5 bases at J; junction bases unmatched: 8.

The CDR3 nucleotides are TGTGCCAGCAGCACAGCGGACTTCTATAGCACAGATACGCAGTATTTT. As protein: CASSTADFYSTDTQYF. The chain carries TRBV7-8 and TRBJ2-3; tentatively, D is TRBD2 (5 bases). In germline, CDR1 is SGHVS, CDR2 FQNEAQ. Trimming shortened V by 5 bases and J by 0 bases, and 15 bases separated the two germline ends. This CDR3 is 16 amino acids long.

As to this clonotype: This CDR3 fails to terminate in the conserved phenylalanine or tryptophan, so it likely reflects a read error. The limits of the CDR3 on the DNA are not certain, so only TCRdb's listed CDR3 is given. This rearrangement joins TRBV28 to TRBJ1-2. The CDR3 sequence runs 8 residues, both termini included. Germline V CDR1 and CDR2: MDHEN, SYDVKM. The chain's CDR3 is CASIVSLG.

This clonotype came up many times. The chain joins TRBV2 to TRBJ1-1; no definite D call. The V gene lost 1 base and the J gene lost 3 bases, with 6 bases spanning the gap. The V gene's germline CDR1 is SNHLY and CDR2 FYNNEI. The CDR3 spans 13 residues. The CDR3 region has the DNA TGTGCCAGCAGTGAAGGCGGGGACACTGAAGCTTTCTTT. Translated, it gives CASSEGGDTEAFF.

This clonotype was detected many times. V usage is TRBV15 and J usage is TRBJ1-1; TRBD1 aligns across 7 bases. The germline gives CDR1 LNHNV, CDR2 YYDKDF (reference sequence). The CDR3 spans 15 residues. V gave up 2 bases and J gave up 6 bases; unmatched junction bases: 9. The CDR3 protein is CATSRIGGKFAEAFF. The CDR3 DNA reads as TGTGCCACCAGCAGAATAGGGGGCAAGTTCGCTGAAGCTTTCTTT. Based on the CDR3 plus reference TRBV15 and TRBJ1-1, the full variable domain is DAMVIQNPRYQVTQFGKPVTLSCSQTLNHNVMYWYQQKSSQAPKLLFHYYDKDFNNEADTPDNFQSRRPNTSFCFLDIRSPGLGDTAMYLCATSRIGGKFAEAFFGQGTRLTVV.

The V and J genes are TRBV29-1 and TRBJ1-5; D possibly corresponds to TRBD1 (6 bases). Germline assignment: CDR1 SQVTM and CDR2 ANQGSEA. Between the trimmed V and J ends, which lost 6 bases and 11 bases, there was a span of 20 bases. The length of the CDR3 is 13 residues. CDR3 loop: CSVKDRNQETQHF. CDR3 DNA: TGCAGCGTGAAGGACAGAAACCAAGAGACCCAGCATTTT.

A word on this clonotype: A much larger clonotype is one base distant, so this may be a read error. The chain recombines TRBV15 with TRBJ1-2, with 7 bases fitting TRBD1. The ends lost 8 bases at V and 2 bases at J; junction bases unmatched: 11. The germline V gene encodes CDR1 LNHNV and CDR2 YYDKDF (reference sequence). The CDR3 consists of 15 residues. The CDR3 sequence: CATGSGTAGNYGYTF. In DNA form, the CDR3 reads TGTGCCACCGGCTCCGGGACAGCGGGAAACTATGGCTACACCTTC.

The table lists this clonotype with many counts. J is TRBJ1-2 and V is TRBV20-1; D unresolved. This CDR3 region has 14 residues. The germline V gene encodes CDR1 DFQATT and CDR2 SNEGSKA (reference sequence). V was cut by 6 bases and J by 1 base, with 15 bases left in between. The CDR3 DNA reads TGCAGTGCCACGACGGATAACCTTAACTATGGCTACACCTTC. Translating gives CSATTDNLNYGYTF.

The chain couples TRBV2 to TRBJ2-7; 8 bases are shared with TRBD1. V trimming: 4 bases; J trimming: 7 bases; junction bases outside the gene matches: 12. The CDR3 has 15 residues. Looked up from germline, CDR1 is SNHLY and CDR2 is FYNNEI. The CDR3 reads CASSATRGLAGEQYF. In DNA form, the CDR3 reads TGTGCCAGCAGTGCTACCAGGGGGCTAGCCGGGGAGCAGTACTTC.

The chain joins TRBV7-2 to TRBJ2-7; D gene unclear. The germline V gene has CDR1 SGHTA and CDR2 FQGNSA. V was cut by 6 bases and J by 6 bases, with 15 bases left in between. The CDR3 is made up of 13 amino acids. Here the CDR3 DNA reads TGTGCCAGCAGTGCGCACGGGTTGTCCGAGCAGTACTTC. Protein: CASSAHGLSEQYF.